The sequence of this T cell receptor beta chain was determined in a study of T cells after posttransplantation cyclophosphamide. Measured with immunoSEQ multiplex PCR; TCRdb has only the in-frame clones, and not every one. Among about 21,000 clones listed, nearly 99% were seen once. The related graft donor's blood sample was taken on the day of bone marrow donation. Cells defined as naive were viable CD3+CD4+ or CD3+CD8+ and CCR7+CD45RA+CD45RO-CD95-CD27+CD28+. Trimming removed 0 bases at V and 1 base at J, with 5 bases between. CDR3 size: 14 residues. CDR1 and CDR2 from the germline V gene are SGHNT and YYREEE (reference sequence). With respect to this clone: The antigen is undetermined.

Whole-study findings and limits: Donor-recipient repertoire similarity was low at 1-2 months, rising over year one. After PTCy, TRB diversity resembled that of CNI/methotrexate controls.

The sample was naive CD8+ T cells sorted from PBMCs. The clonotype comes from a man in his forties or fifties in good health, CMV-negative, and a related stem cell transplant donor. The V and J genes are TRBV5-4 and TRBJ2-1; no reliable D call. For the CDR3, the DNA is TGTGCCAGCAGCTTGGAGAGGTCCTACAATGAGCAGTTCTTC. It encodes CASSLERSYNEQFF.